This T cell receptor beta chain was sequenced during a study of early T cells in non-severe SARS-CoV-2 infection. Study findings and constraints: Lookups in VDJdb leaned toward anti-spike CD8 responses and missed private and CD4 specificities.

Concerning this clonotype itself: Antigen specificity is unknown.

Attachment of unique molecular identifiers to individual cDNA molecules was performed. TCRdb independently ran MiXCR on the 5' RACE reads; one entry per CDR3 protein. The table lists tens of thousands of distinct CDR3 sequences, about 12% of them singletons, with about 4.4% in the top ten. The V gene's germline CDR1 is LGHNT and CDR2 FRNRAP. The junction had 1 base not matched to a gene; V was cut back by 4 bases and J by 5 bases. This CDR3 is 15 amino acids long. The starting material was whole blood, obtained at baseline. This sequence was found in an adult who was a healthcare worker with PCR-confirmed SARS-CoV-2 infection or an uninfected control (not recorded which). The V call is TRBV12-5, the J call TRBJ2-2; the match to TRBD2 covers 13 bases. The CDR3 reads CASGWTSGSTGELFF. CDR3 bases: TGTGCTAGTGGTTGGACTAGCGGGAGTACCGGGGAGCTGTTTTTT.